These T cell receptor beta chains were read from a single sample in a study of T cell responses to AZD1222 COVID-19 vaccine. Method: immunoSEQ multiplex PCR; TCRdb's copy keeps in-frame clones and lacks some. Found here are 100,000 to 120,000 clones, around 90% of them singletons; the top ten hold around 1.6%. Sequencing used peripheral blood, obtained on day 0 of AZD1222 vaccination. The receptors shown here come from an adult in good health. CDR3s include the opening cysteine and the closing phenylalanine or tryptophan. The order of the fields is J gene, D gene, clone size, V gene, CDR3 DNA, CDR3 protein. D genes are given only for firm matches. Clone size is stated in some rows and not others, as once, few, many or a class when expanded.

TRBJ2-7	NA	NA	TRBV9	TGTGCCAGCAGCGTAGGGGCAGCTTACGAGCAGTACTTC	CASSVGAAYEQYF
TRBJ1-6	NA	NA	TRBV2	TGTGCCAGCAGCCCGTCGGTCGCCTATAATTCACCCCTCCACTTT	CASSPSVAYNSPLHF
TRBJ1-4	NA	NA	TRBV19	TGTGCCAGTAGTATAGGCGGGACAACCGCAACTAATGAAAAACTGTTTTTT	CASSIGGTTATNEKLFF
TRBJ2-7	NA	NA	TRBV7-9	TGTGCCAGCAGGGACGGGAGTACGTACGAGCAGTACTTC	CASRDGSTYEQYF
TRBJ1-1	NA	NA	TRBV5-6	TGTGCCAGCAGCTGGCTGGGAGGGGAGAACACTGAAGCTTTCTTT	CASSWLGGENTEAFF
TRBJ2-1	NA	NA	TRBV3-1/TRBV3-2	TGTGCCAGCAGCCTAGCCACAGGGCTTAGGATGGAGCAGTTCTTC	CASSLATGLRMEQFF
TRBJ2-7	TRBD2	once	TRBV5-4	TGTGCCAGCAGCTTGGAACTAGCGGGAGCTTACGAGCAGTACTTC	CASSLELAGAYEQYF
TRBJ1-3	NA	NA	TRBV11-2	TGTGCCAGCAGCTCCCCCCCACCGGGAAACACCATATATTTT	CASSSPPPGNTIYF
TRBJ1-6	NA	NA	TRBV3-1/TRBV3-2	TGTGCCAGCAGCCCAGAACCGGGGGTAAGGTATTCACCCCTCCACTTT	CASSPEPGVRYSPLHF
TRBJ2-4	TRBD2	NA	TRBV27	TGTGCCAGCAGGACTAGCGGGGGGAGGCATCAGTACTTC	CASRTSGGRHQYF
TRBJ1-2	NA	NA	TRBV5-6	TGTGCCAGCAGCCGGTGGCGGCTGGGGGAAAGCTACACCTTC	CASSRWRLGESYTF
TRBJ2-3	NA	NA	TRBV5-1	TGCGCCACCTCGGGGGACACAGATACGCAGTATTTT	CATSGDTDTQYF
TRBJ1-5	TRBD1	NA	TRBV7-2	TGTGCCAGCAGCTTACAGGGGGCTAGCGGACAGCCCCAGCATTTT	CASSLQGASGQPQHF
TRBJ2-7	NA	few	TRBV3-1/TRBV3-2	TGTGCCAGCAGCCAAAGGGATACCTACGAGCAGTACTTC	CASSQRDTYEQYF
TRBJ2-5	NA	NA	TRBV7-2	TGTGCCAGCGGAACTAGCTCGCTAGAGACCCAGTACTTC	CASGTSSLETQYF
TRBJ1-1	NA	NA	TRBV27	TGTGCCAGCAGTATAGCCCCGATCCCGAACACTGAAGCTTTCTTT	CASSIAPIPNTEAFF
TRBJ1-2	TRBD1	NA	TRBV29-1	TGCAGCGCCCGACAGGGAGACTATGGCTACACCTTC	CSARQGDYGYTF
TRBJ2-1	NA	NA	TRBV19	TGTGCCAGTAGTATGGGGCAGAATGAGCAGTTCTTC	CASSMGQNEQFF
TRBJ1-1	TRBD1	NA	TRBV7-8	TGTGCCAGCAGCTGGGCGGACAGGGGTGGTGAAGCTTTCTTT	CASSWADRGGEAFF
TRBJ1-5	TRBD1	NA	TRBV2	TGTGCCAGCAACAGACAGGGGGGCAATCAGCCCCAGCATTTT	CASNRQGGNQPQHF
TRBJ2-7	TRBD1	NA	TRBV15	TGTGCCACCAGCAGACCGGGACAGGGGGGGTACGAGCAGTACTTC	CATSRPGQGGYEQYF
TRBJ2-7	NA	NA	TRBV5-6	TGTGCCAGCAGCTTGTTCGGGGATAGCTACGAGCAGTACTTC	CASSLFGDSYEQYF
TRBJ2-3	TRBD2	NA	TRBV6-5	TGTGCCAGCAGGTCCGGGACTAGGAGCACAGATACGCAGTATTTT	CASRSGTRSTDTQYF
TRBJ2-7	NA	NA	TRBV5-1	TGCGCCAGCAGCTTGGAAGCCGGGACGGCCTACGAGCAGTACTTC	CASSLEAGTAYEQYF
TRBJ1-2	NA	NA	TRBV3-1/TRBV3-2	TGTGCCAGCAGCCAAGCCCCGAGTCTATATGGCTACACCTTC	CASSQAPSLYGYTF
TRBJ2-2	NA	NA	TRBV7-2	TGTGCCACCGGCCGGGACGCAACCAGCGGGGAGCTGTTTTTT	CATGRDATSGELFF
TRBJ2-7	NA	few	TRBV24-1	TGTGCCACCAGTTTCTTGGACGAGCAGTACTTC	CATSFLDEQYF
TRBJ2-1	TRBD2	NA	TRBV28	TGTGCCAGCAGTTTGCGCCTAGCGGGGATGAGCTCCTACAATGAGCAGTTCTTC	CASSLRLAGMSSYNEQFF
TRBJ2-5	TRBD2	NA	TRBV3-1/TRBV3-2	TGTGCCAGCAGGATAAGCGGGAAGGAGACCCAGTACTTC	CASRISGKETQYF
TRBJ1-5	NA	NA	TRBV3-1/TRBV3-2	TGTGCCAGCAGCCAAGGGGGCGGGCGGGGCAATCAGCCCCAGCATTTT	CASSQGGGRGNQPQHF
TRBJ2-7	NA	NA	TRBV5-6	TGTGCCAGCAGCTTGGCGCCTGTCTACGAGCAGTACTTC	CASSLAPVYEQYF
TRBJ1-1	TRBD1	NA	TRBV4-2	TGTGCCAGCAGCAAAGGACAGGGCGAAACTGAAGCTTTCTTT	CASSKGQGETEAFF
TRBJ2-3	NA	once	TRBV4-2	TGTGCCAGCAGCCAACGCAACGTGGGGACCACAGATACGCAGTATTTT	CASSQRNVGTTDTQYF